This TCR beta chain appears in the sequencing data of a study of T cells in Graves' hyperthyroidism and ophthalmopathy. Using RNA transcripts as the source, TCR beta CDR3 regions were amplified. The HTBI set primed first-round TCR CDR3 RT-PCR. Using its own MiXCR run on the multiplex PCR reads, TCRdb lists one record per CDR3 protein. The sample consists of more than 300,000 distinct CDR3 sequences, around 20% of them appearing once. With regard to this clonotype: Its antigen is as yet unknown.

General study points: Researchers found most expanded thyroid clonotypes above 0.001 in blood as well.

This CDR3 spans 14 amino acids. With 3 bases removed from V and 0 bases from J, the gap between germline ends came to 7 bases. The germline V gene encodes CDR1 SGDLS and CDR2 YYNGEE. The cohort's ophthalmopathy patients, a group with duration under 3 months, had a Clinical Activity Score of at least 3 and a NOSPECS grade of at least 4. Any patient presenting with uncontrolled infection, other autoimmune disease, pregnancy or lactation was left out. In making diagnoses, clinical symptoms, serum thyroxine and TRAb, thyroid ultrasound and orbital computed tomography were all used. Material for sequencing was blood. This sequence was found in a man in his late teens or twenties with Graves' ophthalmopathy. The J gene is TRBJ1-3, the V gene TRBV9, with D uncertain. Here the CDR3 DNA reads TGTGCCAGCAGCGGACAAGACTCTGGAAACACCATATATTTT. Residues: CASSGQDSGNTIYF.